Given below is one TCR beta chain in context. Its matching antigen is unknown. This CDR3 has 15 residues. The J segment lost 4 bases and the V segment lost 2 bases, leaving 5 bases of the junction unmatched. Per germline, CDR1 SGHRS and CDR2 YFSETQ. The assay was immunoSEQ multiplex PCR, and TCRdb's table has in-frame clones only and misses some. The sample contains around 110,000 clones, 92% of which appear only once. This entry comes from a study of T cell responses to AZD1222 COVID-19 vaccine. Findings of the study overall: Every sample of the repertoires postdated the peak T cell response. Reportedly, nearly half of unique spike TCRs recognized epitopes outside B.1.351/B.1.1.7 mutations. In a largely white British group with more females than males, clonal diversity was possibly underestimated.

The chain combines TRBV5-1 with TRBJ1-4, with 7 nucleotides matching TRBD1. Specimen: peripheral blood, collected 28 days after the second AZD1222 dose. The receptor was derived from an adult who received the AZD1222 COVID-19 vaccine. CDR3 DNA: TGCGCCAGCAGCTTCAATGGACAGGATAATGAAAAACTGTTTTTT. This gives the protein CASSFNGQDNEKLFF.